This T cell receptor beta chain was identified in a study of blood T cell repertoires in COVID-19. Overall study: The origin of the acute and convalescent COVID-19 samples was the United States, Italy and Spain. Nucleic acid was either cDNA or gDNA, and it came from T cells, B-cell-depleted T cells, or PBMCs.

Original data processing: Reference gene primer amplification yielded estimated nucleated cell counts. Some clones are missing from TCRdb's copy, which holds only in-frame ones; the method was immunoSEQ multiplex PCR. V and J calls and clone size are given by that table; D and trimming were obtained from the DNA. The sample has about 40,000 clones, about 88% seen once. This clonotype originated in a man aged 50-60 years in a cohort sampled during active COVID-19. Sequencing was carried out using peripheral blood.

The CDR3 loop is CASSWDSGTNEQFF. The CDR3 DNA is TGTGCCAGCAGTTGGGATAGCGGGACCAATGAGCAGTTCTTC. The chain joins TRBV27 to TRBJ2-1, with 8 bases aligning to TRBD2. The CDR3 extends over 14 amino acids. The germline V gene encodes CDR1 MNHEY and CDR2 SMNVEV (reference sequence). V lost 4 bases to trimming and J lost 6 bases; unmatched junction nucleotides: 5.